The 29 T cell receptor beta chains below all came from one sample that was sequenced in a study of T cells in localized non-small cell lung cancer. Assay: immunoSEQ multiplex PCR; the TCRdb copy retains only in-frame clones and omits some. The sample shows some 80,000 clones, just under 85% of them seen only once. The specimen comprised peripheral blood, sampled before any cancer treatment. These receptors were collected from a man between 40 and 75 years old with stage I lung adenocarcinoma.

This clone showed up many times. This CDR3 is also generated by other DNA sequences in the sample. The chain carries TRBV4-2 and TRBJ1-5; D remains unclear. V was trimmed by 3 bases and J by 1 base, leaving 10 bases between them. The CDR3 runs 15 residues. CDR1 is LGHNA and CDR2 is YNFKEQ in the germline V gene. CDR3 protein: CASSQEGASNQPQHF. The DNA for the CDR3 is TGTGCCAGCAGCCAGGAGGGAGCGAGCAATCAGCCCCAGCATTTT.

V and J are TRBV11-2 and TRBJ1-1; D is undetermined. Trimming took 5 bases from V and 4 from J, leaving 11 bases between them. The CDR3 totals 13 residues. Germline V lookup: CDR1 SGHAT, CDR2 FQNNGV. In DNA form, the CDR3 reads TGTGCCAGCAGCGATTCCCCCCTCACTGAAGCTTTCTTT. This gives the protein CASSDSPLTEAFF.

This sequence joins TRBV14 and TRBJ2-7; D remains unclear. The V and J ends lost 6 bases and 0 bases respectively, with 6 bases between them. CDR3 size: 12 residues. CDR1 and CDR2 (germline): SGHDN, FVKESK. For the CDR3, the DNA is TGTGCCAGCAGTCGTAGCTCCTACGAGCAGTACTTC. Translation gives CASSRSSYEQYF.

The rearrangement links TRBV9 to TRBJ2-6; tentatively, D is TRBD1 (5 bases). The ends were cut back, 4 bases at V and 6 bases at J, with 17 bases in the middle. The CDR3 is 16 residues long. Germline loops: CDR1 SGDLS, CDR2 YYNGEE. This chain's CDR3 is CASSLSTRAEANVLTF. The DNA for the CDR3 is TGTGCCAGCAGCCTTTCGACCAGGGCTGAGGCCAACGTCCTGACTTTC.

The CDR3 DNA reads as TGTGCCAGCTCACTTCAGAGCCGGGCTTTGGACACTGAAGCTTTCTTT. It encodes CASSLQSRALDTEAFF. V and J are TRBV18 and TRBJ1-1, with D unclear. CDR1 is KGHSH, CDR2 LQKENI, per germline. The CDR3 has 16 residues. V lost 4 bases, J lost 3 bases, and 18 bases lay in between.

This chain connects TRBV6-5 to TRBJ1-1; D is uncertain. The CDR3 loop spans 15 amino acids. V lost 2 bases, J lost 6 bases, and 16 bases lay in between. Germline V gene data show CDR1 as MNHEY and CDR2 as SVGAGI. CDR3 sequence (DNA): TGTGCCAGCAGTTACGCCGCTGGTCGCGGCCCTGAAGCTTTCTTT. Translated, it gives CASSYAAGRGPEAFF.

The chain combines TRBV7-3 with TRBJ2-3; the D is unclear. There are 14 residues in the CDR3. CDR1 and CDR2 (germline): SGHTA, FQGTGA. With 7 bases removed from V and 2 bases from J, the gap between germline ends came to 13 bases. The DNA for the CDR3 is TGTGCCAGCAAAACTTCAGTGGACACAGATACGCAGTATTTT. Translating it yields CASKTSVDTDTQYF.

The chain recombines TRBV7-9 with TRBJ1-5; D call uncertain. This CDR3 contains 15 residues. The V and J ends lost 1 base and 4 bases respectively, with 11 bases between them. Germline V gene lookup returns CDR1 SEHNR and CDR2 FQNEAQ (reference sequence). CDR3 coding DNA: TGTGCCAGCAGCTTAGGCCGGACCCCTAATCAGCCCCAGCATTTT. This codes for CASSLGRTPNQPQHF.

The chain carries TRBV11-2 and TRBJ1-5; 8 bases are shared with TRBD1. The CDR3 sequence is 14 residues long. Per germline, CDR1 SGHAT and CDR2 FQNNGV. The junction had 6 bases not matched to a gene; V was cut back by 5 bases and J by 6 bases. CDR3 sequence: CASSPDRAAQPQHF. Here the CDR3 DNA reads TGTGCCAGCAGCCCGGACAGGGCGGCTCAGCCCCAGCATTTT.

A few counts support this clone. The rearrangement uses TRBV2 and TRBJ2-3, with TRBD2 matching 9 bases. The V gene end was trimmed by 7 bases and the J gene end by 6 bases; junction bases not matched to a gene: 14. Germline V gene data show CDR1 as SNHLY and CDR2 as FYNNEI. The CDR3 is made up of 16 amino acids. CDR3 sequence reads: CASNVLGPSGIDTQYF. The CDR3 nucleotides read TGTGCCAGCAACGTACTTGGGCCTAGCGGGATTGATACGCAGTATTTT.

This clone appeared a single time. The V call is TRBV12-5, the J call TRBJ1-5; D is perhaps TRBD1 (6 bases). The germline V gene encodes CDR1 LGHNT and CDR2 FRNRAP. V shed 7 bases and J shed 1 base, with 17 bases lying between them. This CDR3 is 16 amino acids long. CDR3 in amino acids: CASAGRTGISNQPQHF. The CDR3 bases are TGTGCTAGTGCCGGTCGAACAGGGATAAGCAATCAGCCCCAGCATTTT.

This sequence joins TRBV27 and TRBJ2-1; 9 bases map to TRBD2. Germline V lookup: CDR1 MNHEY, CDR2 SMNVEV (reference sequence). Trimming took 1 base from V and 7 from J; bases not matched to a gene: 11. CDR3 length: 17 amino acids. CDR3: CASSLLTSGYSRNEQFF. The CDR3 DNA sequence: TGTGCCAGCAGTTTATTAACTAGCGGGTACTCTAGGAATGAGCAGTTCTTC.

This rearrangement joins TRBV27 to TRBJ1-6, with TRBD1 as a possible D gene (5 bases). V was pared by 2 bases and J by 7 bases, with 12 bases between. CDR1 and CDR2 (germline): MNHEY, SMNVEV (reference sequence). This CDR3 region has 15 residues. CDR3 protein: CASSLGAGSNSPLHF. CDR3 bases: TGTGCCAGCAGTTTAGGTGCAGGGTCAAATTCACCCCTCCACTTT.

The rearrangement joins TRBV5-1 to TRBJ1-2, with 11 bases identical to TRBD1. V lost 6 bases, J lost 0 bases, and 7 bases stayed unmatched. CDR1 SGHRS and CDR2 YFSETQ come from the germline V gene. The CDR3 has 16 amino acids. CDR3 in amino acids: CASTRTGGATNYGYTF. The CDR3 nucleotides are TGCGCCAGCACCCGGACAGGGGGCGCGACTAACTATGGCTACACCTTC.

The CDR3 is CASSITSGRGQGGEQFF. The CDR3 DNA follows: TGTGCCAGTAGTATAACGTCGGGCAGGGGGCAGGGCGGTGAGCAGTTCTTC. This chain connects TRBV19 to TRBJ2-1; 8 bases agree with TRBD1. After removal of 2 bases from V and 9 bases from J, the junction contained 15 bases not matched to a gene. In germline, CDR1 is LNHDA, CDR2 SQIVND (reference sequence). This CDR3 is 17 amino acids long.

This chain joins TRBV2 and TRBJ2-7; D may be TRBD2 (6 bases). Trimming removed 5 bases at V and 2 bases at J, with 16 bases between. The germline V gene has CDR1 SNHLY and CDR2 FYNNEI. The CDR3 totals 15 residues. Here the CDR3 reads CASSFLEGTTYEQYF. DNA for the CDR3: TGTGCCAGCAGTTTCTTGGAGGGGACGACCTACGAGCAGTACTTC.

The V and J genes are TRBV13 and TRBJ1-1; possible D gene TRBD1, 5 bases. Looked up from germline, CDR1 is PRHDT and CDR2 is FYEKMQ (reference sequence). This CDR3 has 15 residues. The germline V and J ends were trimmed by 5 bases and 4 bases, with 17 bases remaining between them. The CDR3 DNA sequence: TGTGCCAGCAGCCTTCGGACATTTTTTAGCACTGAAGCTTTCTTT. This sequence encodes CASSLRTFFSTEAFF.

The rearrangement joins TRBV27 to TRBJ1-1; 9 nucleotides agree with TRBD1. The germline gives CDR1 MNHEY, CDR2 SMNVEV (reference sequence). With 3 bases clipped from V and 8 bases from J, the junction kept 10 bases outside the gene matches. The length of the CDR3 is 15 residues. CDR3 residues: CASSLSNRGRLEAFF. For the CDR3, the DNA is TGTGCCAGCAGTTTGTCAAACAGGGGGCGCCTGGAAGCTTTCTTT.

CDR3 loop: CASSYRDSRGYGYTF. In nucleotides, the CDR3 is TGCGCCAGTAGTTACCGGGACTCAAGGGGCTATGGCTACACCTTC. The chain employs TRBV4-1 and TRBJ1-2; possible D gene TRBD1, 5 bases. Germline-derived CDR1 and CDR2 are MGHRA and YSYEKL. The V and J ends lost 9 bases and 4 bases respectively, with 21 bases between them. The CDR3 covers 15 residues.

The chain carries TRBV7-2 and TRBJ2-2, with no clear D. With 6 bases removed from V and 3 bases from J, the gap between germline ends came to 5 bases. The CDR3 loop spans 12 amino acids. The germline gives CDR1 SGHTA, CDR2 FQGNSA. The chain's CDR3 is CASREYTGELFF. Written as DNA, the CDR3 is TGTGCCAGCAGGGAGTACACCGGGGAGCTGTTTTTT.

This chain connects TRBV19 to TRBJ2-5; D assignment may be TRBD1 or TRBD2 (5 bases each). The germline CDR1 and CDR2 sequences are LNHDA and SQIVND (reference sequence). The CDR3 spans 14 residues. The V end lost 3 bases, the J end lost 4 bases, and 12 bases lay between the germline ends. CDR3 sequence (DNA): TGTGCCAGTAGTATCGGTCCGGGGACAGAGACCCAGTACTTC. Translated: CASSIGPGTETQYF.

This clone turned up a few times. This sequence joins TRBV5-6 and TRBJ1-5, with D perhaps TRBD1 (5 bases). Germline values: CDR1 SGHDT, CDR2 YYEEEE. Trimming took 0 bases from V and 4 from J, leaving 8 bases between them. This CDR3 has 14 residues. The CDR3 nucleotides are TGTGCCAGCAGCTTGGGACAGCTGAATCAGCCCCAGCATTTT. Residues: CASSLGQLNQPQHF.

The chain carries TRBV19 and TRBJ1-6, with 8 bases lining up with TRBD1. With V trimmed by 6 bases and J by 7 bases, 5 bases remained unmatched. Germline CDR1 is LNHDA and CDR2 is SQIVND (reference sequence). The CDR3 is 14 residues long. CDR3 protein: CASSRTGINSPLHF. CDR3 nucleotides: TGTGCCAGTAGCCGGACAGGGATCAATTCACCCCTCCACTTT.

V usage is TRBV7-8 and J usage is TRBJ2-3; D is ambiguous. V lost 5 bases and J lost 0, with 12 bases in between. Germline CDR1 is SGHVS and CDR2 is FQNEAQ. CDR3 size: 15 residues. The CDR3 loop reads CASSPAGPSTDTQYF. The DNA of the CDR3 is TGTGCCAGCAGCCCAGCTGGCCCTAGCACAGATACGCAGTATTTT. The whole variable domain, filled in from reference TRBV7-8 and TRBJ2-3, reads GAGVSQSPRYKVAKRGQDVALRCDPISGHVSLFWYQQALGQGPEFLTYFQNEAQLDKSGLPSDRFFAERPEGSVSTLKIQRTQQEDSAVYLCASSPAGPSTDTQYFGPGTRLTVL.

The chain combines TRBV2 with TRBJ1-2, with D possibly being TRBD1 (5 bases). Looked up from germline, CDR1 is SNHLY and CDR2 is FYNNEI. The V and J ends lost 3 bases and 2 bases respectively, with 7 bases between them. The CDR3 is made up of 13 amino acids. DNA of the CDR3: TGTGCCAGCAGTGATAACAGGAACTATGGCTACACCTTC. Translation: CASSDNRNYGYTF.

This clone appeared once. Likely a read error: the CDR3 ends without its conserved phenylalanine or tryptophan. The limits of the CDR3 on the DNA are not certain, so only TCRdb's listed CDR3 is given. This sequence joins TRBV15 and TRBJ2-3. Germline V gene lookup returns CDR1 LNHNV and CDR2 YYDKDF (reference sequence). The CDR3 contains 14 residues when both ends are counted. The CDR3 sequence is CATSRAGGTDTQYS.

The chain combines TRBV7-9 with TRBJ1-5; 10 bases are shared with TRBD1. Germline CDR1 SEHNR, CDR2 FQNEAQ (reference sequence). V lost 5 bases to trimming and J lost 7 bases; unmatched junction nucleotides: 2. The CDR3 totals 13 residues. In DNA form, the CDR3 reads TGTGCCAGCAGCCTGACAGGGGGCCAGCCCCAGCATTTT. Amino acid sequence: CASSLTGGQPQHF.

In its sample, this clone was seen once. V and J are TRBV5-6 and TRBJ2-5; 8 nucleotides agree with TRBD1. Trimming took 3 bases from V and 2 from J; bases not matched to a gene: 3. The CDR3 covers 14 residues. CDR1 is SGHDT and CDR2 is YYEEEE in the germline V gene. The CDR3 bases are TGTGCCAGCAGCTCGGGGACAGGTCAAGAGACCCAGTACTTC. Its protein is CASSSGTGQETQYF.

The V gene is TRBV15, the J gene TRBJ1-4, with D possibly matching TRBD1 (6 bases). CDR1 LNHNV and CDR2 YYDKDF come from the germline V gene (reference sequence). This CDR3 is built from 16 residues. V dropped 0 bases and J dropped 0 bases, with 8 bases sitting between them. The CDR3 is CATSREDSATNEKLFF. CDR3 bases: TGTGCCACCAGCAGAGAGGACAGTGCAACTAATGAAAAACTGTTTTTT. The full variable domain, in which reference TRBV15 and TRBJ1-4 provide the parts outside the CDR3, is DAMVIQNPRYQVTQFGKPVTLSCSQTLNHNVMYWYQQKSSQAPKLLFHYYDKDFNNEADTPDNFQSRRPNTSFCFLDIRSPGLGDTAMYLCATSREDSATNEKLFFGSGTQLSVL.